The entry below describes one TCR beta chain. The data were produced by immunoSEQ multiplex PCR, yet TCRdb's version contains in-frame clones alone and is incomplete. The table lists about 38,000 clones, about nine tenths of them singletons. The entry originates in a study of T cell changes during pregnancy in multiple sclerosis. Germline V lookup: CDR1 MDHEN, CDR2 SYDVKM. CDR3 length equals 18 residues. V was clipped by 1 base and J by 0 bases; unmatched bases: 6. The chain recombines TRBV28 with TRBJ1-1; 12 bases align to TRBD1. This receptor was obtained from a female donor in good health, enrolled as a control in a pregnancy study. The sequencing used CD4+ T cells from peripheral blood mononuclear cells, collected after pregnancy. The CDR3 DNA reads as TGTGCCAGCAGTTTATTGGGACAGGGGGCCATTATGAACACTGAAGCTTTCTTT. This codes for CASSLLGQGAIMNTEAFF.